This T cell receptor beta chain comes out of a study of regulatory T cells in long-lasting Graves disease. Sample time point: newly diagnosed GD, antithyroid drugs for less than 3 months. The TCR library was made from RNA extracted from PBMCs. Many counts were recorded for this clonotype. Library construction for TCR beta used iRepertoire HTBI primers and Arm-PCR of CDR3 regions. Original processing methods: From all samples, identification returned 11 to 15 TRBJ and approximately 61 TRBV segments. MiXCR, run by TCRdb on the multiplex PCR reads, gives a single entry per CDR3 protein. What appears here as the V and J calls and clone size reflects TCRdb's work, not the paper's. The repertoire holds roughly 420,000 distinct CDR3 sequences, with approximately 16% as singletons. Deletions cut 0 bases from V and 8 bases from J, with 12 bases between. The CDR3 is 14 amino acids. These same records also appear under a second study, on T cells in Graves' hyperthyroidism and ophthalmopathy. This second study notes: Patients counted as stable if ophthalmopathy did not develop within 18 months. Uncontrolled infection, other autoimmune disease, pregnancy or lactation disqualified patients from enrolment. The blood repertoire included most of the expanded thyroid clonotypes above 0.001.

This chain links TRBV12-3 or TRBV12-4 with TRBJ2-3; TRBD2 might be the D (5 bases). This receptor was identified in a young woman with Graves disease. This specimen was peripheral blood mononuclear cells (PBMCs), taken at new diagnosis, from a patient treated with antithyroid drugs. CDR3 amino acids: CASSLARSAVTQYF. CDR3 in DNA: TGTGCCAGCAGTTTAGCCCGTAGCGCGGTTACGCAGTATTTT.